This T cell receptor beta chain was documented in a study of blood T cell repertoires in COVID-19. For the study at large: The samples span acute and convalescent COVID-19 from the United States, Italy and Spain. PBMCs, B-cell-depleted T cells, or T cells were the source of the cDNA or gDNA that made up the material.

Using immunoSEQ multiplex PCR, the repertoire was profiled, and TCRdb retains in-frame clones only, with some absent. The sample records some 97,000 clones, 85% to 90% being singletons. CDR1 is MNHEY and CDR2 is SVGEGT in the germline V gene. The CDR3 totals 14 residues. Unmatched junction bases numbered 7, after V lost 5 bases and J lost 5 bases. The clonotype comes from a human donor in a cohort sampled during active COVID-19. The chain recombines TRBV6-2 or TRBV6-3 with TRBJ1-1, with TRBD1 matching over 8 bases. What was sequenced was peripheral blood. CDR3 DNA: TGTGCCAGCAGTATGGACAGGGCCGTGACTGAAGCTTTCTTT. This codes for CASSMDRAVTEAFF.